One sample yielded the 25 T cell receptor beta chains listed below, sequenced in a study of PD-L1 blockade in urothelial cancer (dated by TCRdb to 2016 to 2017). The time point label on this specimen signifies: peripheral blood 6 weeks after treatment start. The library relied on the immunoSEQ multiplex PCR assay. This immuneACCESS table, as held by TCRdb, lists in-frame sequences with V and J called but not all clones. Of the missing ones, under half trace to an unresolved V gene in checked studies; the others have no known cause. The sample yields roughly 45,000 clones; roughly 80% were counted once. The ten largest clones capture 8.8% of the sample. The specimen was PBMCs, collected around atezolizumab (anti-PD-L1) treatment. Source of these receptors: a man between 65 and 85 years old with urothelial cancer.

The V call is TRBV6-5, the J call TRBJ2-1; no definite D call. CDR1 and CDR2 from the germline V gene are MNHEY and SVGAGI. Between the trimmed V and J ends, which lost 2 bases and 10 bases, there was a span of 9 bases. The CDR3 covers 12 residues. The CDR3 spells CASSYRFGEQFF. CDR3 DNA sequence: TGTGCCAGCAGTTACCGATTCGGGGAGCAGTTCTTC.

J is TRBJ2-1 and V is TRBV30, with 8 bases matching TRBD2. Germline loops: CDR1 GTSNPN, CDR2 SVGIG (reference sequence). The junction had 4 bases not matched to a gene; V was cut back by 2 bases and J by 4 bases. The CDR3 is 14 amino acids. CDR3 DNA: TGTGCCTGGAGTAGATTAGCGGGATACAATGAGCAGTTCTTC. Encoded protein: CAWSRLAGYNEQFF.

This clone has only one observation. The V and J genes are TRBV27 and TRBJ2-3; D is unclear. The CDR3 length is 15 residues. CDR1 and CDR2 from the germline V gene are MNHEY and SMNVEV (reference sequence). Trimming cost V 4 bases and J 1 base, with 12 bases left between them. CDR3 nucleotide sequence: TGTGCCAGCAGTTCGAGAGCCCCTGGCACAGATACGCAGTATTTT. Residues: CASSSRAPGTDTQYF.

The chain's CDR3 is CASSQDLGGLGYEQYF. The DNA for the CDR3 is TGTGCCAGCAGCCAAGATCTCGGAGGGCTCGGCTACGAGCAGTACTTC. The chain combines TRBV4-2 with TRBJ2-7; a weak D match, TRBD2 (6 bases). The CDR3 runs 16 residues. Looked up from germline, CDR1 is LGHNA and CDR2 is YNFKEQ. V shed 0 bases and J shed 3 bases, with 15 bases lying between them.

The genes are TRBV29-1 and TRBJ2-7; TRBD1 agrees at 9 bases. The CDR3 contains 14 residues. Germline V gene sequence: CDR1 SQVTM, CDR2 ANQGSEA. After removal of 2 bases from V and 3 bases from J, the junction contained 5 bases not matched to a gene. CDR3 sequence reads: CSVESATGGYEQYF. The CDR3 bases are TGCAGCGTTGAAAGTGCGACAGGGGGCTACGAGCAGTACTTC.

This sequence joins TRBV2 and TRBJ2-2; no reliable D call. This CDR3 has 13 residues. Trimming removed 4 bases at V and 6 bases at J, with 9 bases between. Germline values: CDR1 SNHLY, CDR2 FYNNEI. Here the CDR3 DNA reads TGTGCCAGCAGTGTTCAGATCGCCGGGGAGCTGTTTTTT. This gives the protein CASSVQIAGELFF. Full variable domain (remainder filled in from reference TRBV2 and TRBJ2-2): EPEVTQTPSHQVTQMGQEVILRCVPISNHLYFYWYRQILGQKVEFLVSFYNNEISEKSEIFDDQFSVERPDGSNFTLKIRSTKLEDSAMYFCASSVQIAGELFFGEGSRLTVL.

The chain employs TRBV2 and TRBJ2-7; 7 nucleotides agree with TRBD1. The CDR3 is 16 residues long. The trim removed 2 bases at V and 0 bases at J, leaving 7 bases unmatched. In germline, CDR1 is SNHLY, CDR2 FYNNEI. This CDR3 is CASSESGWDSSYEQYF. The CDR3 nucleotides read TGTGCCAGCAGTGAAAGTGGGTGGGACAGCTCCTACGAGCAGTACTTC. The full variable domain, with the rest looked up from reference TRBV2 and TRBJ2-7, is EPEVTQTPSHQVTQMGQEVILRCVPISNHLYFYWYRQILGQKVEFLVSFYNNEISEKSEIFDDQFSVERPDGSNFTLKIRSTKLEDSAMYFCASSESGWDSSYEQYFGPGTRLTVT.

On this clone itself: The sample holds other DNA sequences that translate to the same CDR3. The chain employs TRBV4-1 and TRBJ1-1; D unclear. V was cut by 2 bases and J by 3 bases, with 16 bases left in between. Germline-derived CDR1 and CDR2 are MGHRA and YSYEKL. The CDR3 consists of 16 residues. DNA for the CDR3: TGCGCCAGCAGCCAAAGCTGGAGAGTTTCCGACACTGAAGCTTTCTTT. Protein: CASSQSWRVSDTEAFF.

The chain is built from TRBV7-8 and TRBJ1-4; D gene ambiguous. The CDR3 loop spans 14 amino acids. The V gene's germline CDR1 is SGHVS and CDR2 FQNEAQ. V gave up 4 bases and J gave up 7 bases, with 13 bases separating them. CDR3 amino acids: CASSSPMGVEKLFF. Here the CDR3 DNA reads TGTGCCAGCAGCTCACCCATGGGCGTTGAAAAACTGTTTTTT.

V and J are TRBV6-5 and TRBJ1-1; 11 nucleotides match TRBD1. Germline trimming cut 6 bases from V and 5 bases from J; bases unmatched to any gene: 5. This CDR3 contains 14 residues. Germline V gene data show CDR1 as MNHEY and CDR2 as SVGAGI. The CDR3 region is CASRWGQGVTEAFF. DNA of the CDR3: TGTGCCAGCAGGTGGGGACAGGGGGTTACTGAAGCTTTCTTT.

This clone was seen a single time. This chain joins TRBV18 and TRBJ1-2; D is unclear. The CDR3 is made up of 14 amino acids. In germline, CDR1 is KGHSH, CDR2 LQKENI. V was clipped by 2 bases and J by 1 base, with 8 bases between them. The CDR3 DNA follows: TGTGCCAGCTCACCAGCAGGCGATAACTATGGCTACACCTTC. Its translation is CASSPAGDNYGYTF.

The V gene is TRBV7-9, the J gene TRBJ1-5; tentatively, D is TRBD1 (6 bases). The V and J ends lost 1 base and 0 bases respectively, with 13 bases between them. This CDR3 spans 17 amino acids. CDR1 is SEHNR, CDR2 FQNEAQ, per germline (reference sequence). CDR3 region: CASSLGLTGSSNQPQHF. The CDR3, as DNA: TGTGCCAGCAGCTTAGGCCTCACAGGGAGTAGCAATCAGCCCCAGCATTTT. The entire variable domain, with the rest obtained from reference TRBV7-9 and TRBJ1-5, is as follows: DTGVSQNPRHKITKRGQNVTFRCDPISEHNRLYWYRQTLGQGPEFLTYFQNEAQLEKSRLLSDRFSAERPKGSFSTLEIQRTEQGDSAMYLCASSLGLTGSSNQPQHFGDGTRLSIL.

The chain combines TRBV4-2 with TRBJ2-7; D unresolved. This CDR3 comprises 14 residues. V lost 0 bases and J 3 bases, leaving 9 bases between the germline ends. From germline, CDR1 is LGHNA and CDR2 YNFKEQ. The CDR3 sequence: CASSQDPTDYEQYF. The CDR3 bases are TGTGCCAGCAGCCAAGATCCTACCGACTACGAGCAGTACTTC.

Comment on this clone: Likely a read error: the CDR3 ends without its conserved phenylalanine or tryptophan. The chain is built from TRBV6-1 and TRBJ2-7, with TRBD1 identical over 9 bases. J gave up 3 bases and V 6 bases, and 3 bases lay outside the gene matches. The germline V gene encodes CDR1 MNHNS and CDR2 SASEGT. The CDR3 totals 13 residues. As DNA, the CDR3 is TGTGCCAGCAGGGACAGGGGCGACTACGAGCAGTACCTC. This sequence encodes CASRDRGDYEQYL.

The rearrangement links TRBV7-9 to TRBJ1-4, with no clear D. V lost 1 base and J lost 2, with 11 bases in between. CDR3 length: 16 amino acids. The V gene's germline CDR1 is SEHNR and CDR2 FQNEAQ (reference sequence). The CDR3 coding sequence is TGTGCCAGCAGCTTAGGGAGCTGGTACACTAATGAAAAACTGTTTTTT. It translates to CASSLGSWYTNEKLFF.

The J gene is TRBJ1-2, the V gene TRBV19; 9 bases fit TRBD1. The CDR3 covers 17 residues. Germline V CDR1 and CDR2: LNHDA, SQIVND (reference sequence). Trimming took 4 bases from V and 4 from J; bases not matched to a gene: 13. CDR3 DNA sequence: TGTGCCAGTAGTACCTCCAAGGAGACAGGGGGTGCCTATGGCTACACCTTC. Its translation: CASSTSKETGGAYGYTF.

A few counts support this clone. The rearrangement links TRBV30 to TRBJ1-5; TRBD1 is a possible D gene (5 bases). Looked up from germline, CDR1 is GTSNPN and CDR2 is SVGIG (reference sequence). The CDR3 loop spans 13 amino acids. The germline V and J ends were trimmed by 3 bases and 5 bases, with 11 bases remaining between them. In DNA, the CDR3 is TGTGCCTGGAGCCTACAGGATTATCAGCCCCAGCATTTT. Translation gives CAWSLQDYQPQHF.

This clone was detected only a few times. The chain combines TRBV5-4 with TRBJ1-4; D unclear. The CDR3 has 15 amino acids. Germline values: CDR1 SGHNT, CDR2 YYREEE (reference sequence). The V and J ends lost 0 bases and 0 bases respectively, with 6 bases between them. This chain's CDR3 is CASSLGGATNEKLFF. CDR3 DNA sequence: TGTGCCAGCAGCTTGGGCGGTGCAACTAATGAAAAACTGTTTTTT. The complete variable domain, with remaining parts taken from reference TRBV5-4 and TRBJ1-4, reads ETGVTQSPTHLIKTRGQQVTLRCSSQSGHNTVSWYQQALGQGPQFIFQYYREEENGRGNFPPRFSGLQFPNYSSELNVNALELDDSALYLCASSLGGATNEKLFFGSGTQLSVL.

The rearrangement uses TRBV28 and TRBJ2-6, with 7 bases identical to TRBD2. The V gene's germline CDR1 is MDHEN and CDR2 SYDVKM. The CDR3 contains 15 residues. V lost 7 bases, J lost 4 bases, and 7 bases stayed unmatched. The CDR3 DNA is TGTGCCAGCACAAACGGGGGGACCGGGGCCAACGTCCTGACTTTC. This gives the protein CASTNGGTGANVLTF.

The chain carries TRBV30 and TRBJ2-1, with 10 bases lining up with TRBD2. The CDR3 is made up of 13 amino acids. Trimming cost V 1 base and J 9 bases; bases outside gene matches: 3. The germline V gene encodes CDR1 GTSNPN and CDR2 SVGIG (reference sequence). The CDR3 here is CAWSASGRIEQFF. The CDR3 DNA sequence: TGTGCCTGGAGTGCTAGCGGGAGAATTGAGCAGTTCTTC. Looking up the rest from reference TRBV30 and TRBJ2-1 gives the full variable domain: SQTIHQWPATLVQPVGSPLSLECTVEGTSNPNLYWYRQAAGRGLQLLFYSVGIGQISSEVPQNLSASRPQDRQFILSSKKLLLSDSGFYLCAWSASGRIEQFFGPGTRLTVL.

This clone appeared a few times. V gene TRBV9 combines with J gene TRBJ2-7; D call uncertain. With 4 bases removed from V and 4 bases from J, the gap between germline ends came to 15 bases. This CDR3 spans 14 amino acids. The germline V gene has CDR1 SGDLS and CDR2 YYNGEE. CDR3 in DNA: TGTGCCAGCAGCCCTCGGGTTACCGGTTACGAGCAGTACTTC. Encoded protein: CASSPRVTGYEQYF.

The rearrangement joins TRBV11-2 to TRBJ2-1; TRBD2 aligns across 14 bases. CDR1 and CDR2 from the germline V gene are SGHAT and FQNNGV. V was clipped by 5 bases and J by 16 bases; unmatched bases: 10. The length of the CDR3 is 14 residues. CDR3 region: CASSPGTSGRIGFF. CDR3 DNA: TGTGCCAGCAGCCCAGGGACTAGCGGGAGAATCGGATTCTTC. The complete variable domain, with remaining parts taken from reference TRBV11-2 and TRBJ2-1, reads EAGVAQSPRYKIIEKRQSVAFWCNPISGHATLYWYQQILGQGPKLLIQFQNNGVVDDSQLPKDRFSAERLKGVDSTLKIQPAKLEDSAVYLCASSPGTSGRIGFFGPGTRLTVL.

The chain links TRBV5-1 to TRBJ2-3; 15 positions match TRBD2. The V segment lost 4 bases and the J segment 4 bases; nucleotides outside the gene matches: 10. Germline CDR1 reads SGHRS; CDR2 reads YFSETQ. The CDR3 consists of 18 residues. CDR3 DNA sequence: TGCGCCAGCAGCCCCGGACTAGCGGGAGGGCCATTTCCAGATACGCAGTATTTT. Translation gives CASSPGLAGGPFPDTQYF. Full variable domain (remainder filled in from reference TRBV5-1 and TRBJ2-3): KAGVTQTPRYLIKTRGQQVTLSCSPISGHRSVSWYQQTPGQGLQFLFEYFSETQRNKGNFPGRFSGRQFSNSRSEMNVSTLELGDSALYLCASSPGLAGGPFPDTQYFGPGTRLTVL.

CDR3 protein: CASSLALDRPNQPQHF. As DNA, the CDR3 is TGTGCCAGCAGCTTAGCGTTAGACAGGCCGAATCAGCCCCAGCATTTT. The rearrangement links TRBV7-2 to TRBJ1-5, with D perhaps TRBD1 (6 bases). The germline V and J ends were trimmed by 0 bases and 4 bases, with 13 bases remaining between them. The germline gives CDR1 SGHTA, CDR2 FQGNSA. This CDR3 comprises 16 residues.

The chain carries TRBV5-1 and TRBJ2-7, with TRBD2 matching 10 bases. J gave up 0 bases and V 0 bases, and 12 bases lay outside the gene matches. The germline V gene encodes CDR1 SGHRS and CDR2 YFSETQ. CDR3 size: 19 residues. CDR3 sequence reads: CASSLARLAGGPGSYEQYF. CDR3 DNA: TGCGCCAGCAGCTTGGCCAGATTAGCGGGAGGACCGGGCTCCTACGAGCAGTACTTC.